The entry that follows covers one T cell receptor (beta chain) sequence. This sample is drawn from a study of blood T cell repertoires in COVID-19. The wider study: Some COVID-19 samples were acute and others convalescent; all came from the United States, Italy and Spain.

The CDR3 sequence is 15 residues long. Trimming removed 4 bases at V and 9 bases at J, with 17 bases between. Germline CDR1 SGHRS, CDR2 YFSETQ. Grouping used clinical history reported by participants in a survey and questionnaire. Per the original data handling: Amplification with reference gene primers provided the estimates of nucleated cell counts. Assay: immunoSEQ multiplex PCR; the TCRdb copy retains only in-frame clones and omits some. That table is the source of V, J and clone size, and D and trimming were worked out from the DNA. The sample includes roughly 500,000 clones, roughly 90% of them seen just once.

The sample comprised PBMCs or T cells enriched from blood (not recorded which). The rearrangement uses TRBV5-1 and TRBJ1-6, with D maybe TRBD1 (6 bases). The TCR was taken from a woman aged 40 to 49 who had recovered from COVID-19. CDR3 nucleotides: TGCGCCAGCAGCCCTTCAGCAGGGGTAACTTCACCCCTCCACTTT. Translated, it gives CASSPSAGVTSPLHF.